The 2 T cell receptor beta chains presented below share a single source sample, sequenced in a study of T-cell reconstitution after alpha-beta-depleted transplantation in children. Unique molecular identifiers were incorporated when the TCRbeta library was constructed. TCRdb reprocessed the PCR reads via MiXCR and lists one record per CDR3 protein. The profile covers hundreds of thousands of distinct CDR3 sequences, with roughly 13% appearing a single time and 0.65% to 0.9% taken by the ten largest. The source material was PBMCs, sampled before TCRalphabeta/CD19-depleted stem cell transplant. The receptors stem from a girl aged 2-15 years with congenital amegakaryocytic thrombocytopenia, due to receive a stem cell transplant.

In its sample, this clonotype was seen many times. This chain links TRBV4-1 with TRBJ2-2; D possibly corresponds to TRBD1 (5 bases). This CDR3 has 15 amino acids. Germline CDR1 reads MGHRA; CDR2 reads YSYEKL. Trimming removed 4 bases at V and 7 bases at J, with 16 bases between. The CDR3 bases are TGCGCCAGCAGCCCTCAGGACAATAGGATCGGGGAGCTGTTTTTT. Translation: CASSPQDNRIGELFF.

This clonotype has a count of ten or more. The V gene is TRBV27, the J gene TRBJ1-2, with D perhaps TRBD1 (5 bases). CDR1 is MNHEY, CDR2 SMNVEV, per germline (reference sequence). This CDR3 comprises 13 residues. Trimming left V 3 bases short and J 5 bases short, with 10 bases between. The CDR3 nucleotides are TGTGCCAGCAGTTTGGGACGCGGATATGGCTACACCTTC. This gives the protein CASSLGRGYGYTF.